The 30 T cell receptor beta chains below all came from one sample that was sequenced in a study of T cells in Graves' hyperthyroidism and ophthalmopathy. Using RNA transcripts as the source, TCR beta CDR3 regions were amplified. The HTBI primer set was used in a first-round RT-PCR of the TCR CDR3. TCRdb independently ran MiXCR on the multiplex PCR reads; one entry per CDR3 protein. This table holds 250,000 to 400,000 distinct CDR3 sequences, around 15% found once. Sequenced input: blood. These receptors came from a woman in her thirties or forties with Graves' ophthalmopathy.

The DNA for the CDR3 is TGTGCCAGCAGCTTATCCGCCAGGCCCCACTATGGCTACACCTTC. Translation gives CASSLSARPHYGYTF. The chain uses TRBV7-9 and TRBJ1-2; the D is unclear. CDR1 and CDR2 from the germline V gene are SEHNR and FQNEAQ (reference sequence). The germline V and J ends were trimmed by 2 bases and 3 bases, with 13 bases remaining between them. CDR3 size: 15 residues.

This clonotype appeared a few times. The chain recombines TRBV3-1 with TRBJ2-7; 7 positions match TRBD1. The CDR3 covers 15 residues. The germline V gene has CDR1 LGHDT and CDR2 YNNKEL (reference sequence). The ends lost 2 bases at V and 4 bases at J; junction bases unmatched: 8. The CDR3, as DNA: TGTGCCAGCAGCCAACCAAGGACAGGTTGGTACGAGCAGTACTTC. This gives the protein CASSQPRTGWYEQYF.

A note on this clonotype: This may stem from a read error, because a much larger clone lies one nucleotide away. The V call is TRBV7-2, the J call TRBJ2-3; D ambiguous. Germline CDR1 is SGHTA and CDR2 is FQGNSA. CDR3 length: 13 residues. CDR3 DNA: TGTGCCGGCAGCTTCAGGCTCACAGATACGCAGTATTTT. It is translated as CAGSFRLTDTQYF.

This clonotype has ten or more counts. The chain joins TRBV5-6 to TRBJ2-7; D call uncertain. The CDR3 runs 13 residues. Looked up from germline, CDR1 is SGHDT and CDR2 is YYEEEE. The V end lost 4 bases, the J end lost 2 bases, and 10 bases lay between the germline ends. The CDR3 sequence is CASSARVAYEQYF. The CDR3 DNA is TGTGCCAGCAGCGCCCGGGTGGCCTACGAGCAGTACTTC.

At least ten counts were recorded for this clonotype. The rearrangement links TRBV6-1 to TRBJ1-2, with TRBD1 as a possible D gene (5 bases). V was trimmed by 2 bases and J by 7 bases, leaving 23 bases between them. The CDR3 extends over 17 amino acids. The germline V gene has CDR1 MNHNS and CDR2 SASEGT. DNA for the CDR3: TGTGCCAGCAGTGAACGCCAGGCGGCTCCAAGGGGAGGTGGCTACACCTTC. Protein: CASSERQAAPRGGGYTF.

This clonotype was seen only a few times. The V call is TRBV5-8, the J call TRBJ1-1; D remains unclear. CDR1 and CDR2 (germline): SGHTS, YDEGEE. This CDR3 is built from 16 residues. V was cut by 2 bases and J by 1 base, with 15 bases left in between. CDR3 in amino acids: CASSLAPVSANTEAFF. DNA for the CDR3: TGTGCCAGCAGCTTAGCCCCCGTATCAGCGAACACTGAAGCTTTCTTT. The full variable domain, rest sourced from reference TRBV5-8 and TRBJ1-1, is EAGVTQSPTHLIKTRGQQATLRCSPISGHTSVYWYQQALGLGLQFLLWYDEGEERNRGNFPPRFSGRQFPNYSSELNVNALELEDSALYLCASSLAPVSANTEAFFGQGTRLTVV.

This chain connects TRBV28 to TRBJ2-1, with TRBD2 identical over 12 bases. The CDR3 runs 18 residues. V was clipped by 6 bases and J by 5 bases; unmatched bases: 14. Germline lookup yields CDR1 MDHEN and CDR2 SYDVKM. The CDR3 region is CASRLTSGRSPYNNEQFF. The CDR3 coding sequence is TGTGCCAGCAGGTTGACTAGCGGGAGATCCCCCTACAACAATGAGCAGTTCTTC.

This clonotype was picked up many times. The rearrangement uses TRBV12-3 or TRBV12-4 and TRBJ2-7; D is undetermined. V dropped 5 bases and J dropped 2 bases, with 4 bases sitting between them. This CDR3 is 11 amino acids long. The CDR3 is CASSPTYEQYF. As DNA, the CDR3 is TGTGCCAGCAGTCCAACCTACGAGCAGTACTTC.

This clonotype was observed a handful of times. CDR3 loop: CASSSRLAGRPGELFF. The CDR3 DNA follows: TGTGCCAGCAGCTCCCGACTAGCGGGGAGACCCGGGGAGCTGTTTTTT. The chain links TRBV11-3 to TRBJ2-2; 11 bases are a match to TRBD2. Looked up from germline, CDR1 is SGHNT and CDR2 is YENEEA. V shed 4 bases, J shed 6 bases, and the junction held 7 bases outside the gene matches. The CDR3 runs 16 residues.

This clonotype was detected ten times or more. V usage is TRBV6-1 and J usage is TRBJ1-1; D ambiguous. Germline assignment: CDR1 MNHNS and CDR2 SASEGT. The CDR3 totals 14 residues. Trimming pared 8 bases from V and 1 base from J, leaving 14 bases between. In DNA form, the CDR3 reads TGTGCCAGCGCCTTCCTAGGCCAGAACACTGAAGCTTTCTTT. It encodes CASAFLGQNTEAFF.

This clonotype has just a few counts. The chain carries TRBV20-1 and TRBJ2-5; D is undetermined. This CDR3 is 12 amino acids long. V was shortened by 5 bases and J by 1 base, with 8 bases between the two germline ends. Germline V gene lookup returns CDR1 DFQATT and CDR2 SNEGSKA (reference sequence). This CDR3 reads CSAAPRQETQYF. The DNA of the CDR3 is TGCAGTGCTGCGCCACGCCAAGAGACCCAGTACTTC.

In its sample, this clonotype was seen many times. The V and J genes are TRBV9 and TRBJ2-1, with 8 nucleotides matching TRBD2. CDR3 length: 15 residues. J lost 7 bases, V lost 4 bases, and 10 bases had no gene match. Germline V CDR1 and CDR2: SGDLS, YYNGEE. CDR3 residues: CASSPMAGGLNEQFF. Here the CDR3 DNA reads TGTGCCAGCAGCCCAATGGCGGGAGGCTTAAATGAGCAGTTCTTC. Variable domain in full (rest from reference TRBV9 and TRBJ2-1): DSGVTQTPKHLITATGQRVTLRCSPRSGDLSVYWYQQSLDQGLQFLIQYYNGEERAKGNILERFSAQQFPDLHSELNLSSLELGDSALYFCASSPMAGGLNEQFFGPGTRLTVL.

This clonotype was recorded at least ten times. The V gene is TRBV6-1, the J gene TRBJ1-1; D not certain. The CDR3 sequence is 14 residues long. Trimming left V 6 bases short and J 3 bases short, with 14 bases between. CDR1 is MNHNS and CDR2 is SASEGT in the germline V gene. This chain's CDR3 is CASRDVEWYTEAFF. The CDR3 DNA sequence: TGTGCCAGCAGGGACGTTGAATGGTACACTGAAGCTTTCTTT.

At least ten counts were recorded for this clonotype. The V and J genes are TRBV28 and TRBJ2-7; perhaps TRBD1 as D (6 bases). V shed 5 bases and J shed 7 bases, with 15 bases lying between them. The germline V gene has CDR1 MDHEN and CDR2 SYDVKM. This CDR3 region has 13 residues. Written as DNA, the CDR3 is TGTGCCAGCAGTCCGCCCCACGGACAGGAGCAGTACTTC. Amino acid sequence: CASSPPHGQEQYF.

The sample holds many counts of this clonotype. The chain has TRBV18 and TRBJ1-5, with D possibly TRBD1 on 5 matching bases. The CDR3 consists of 14 residues. Germline values: CDR1 KGHSH, CDR2 LQKENI. With 2 bases removed from V and 6 bases from J, the gap between germline ends came to 11 bases. The CDR3 DNA follows: TGTGCCAGCTCACCAGGGGGAGGTGGTCAGCCCCAGCATTTT. Protein sequence: CASSPGGGGQPQHF.

This clonotype turned up a few times. The chain joins TRBV12-3 or TRBV12-4 to TRBJ2-2, with 9 bases matching TRBD1. The length of the CDR3 is 15 residues. J lost 4 bases, V lost 5 bases, and 5 bases had no gene match. The CDR3 sequence is CASSPGQGLTGELFF. In DNA, the CDR3 is TGTGCCAGCAGTCCTGGACAGGGGCTCACCGGGGAGCTGTTTTTT.

V usage is TRBV12-3 or TRBV12-4 and J usage is TRBJ1-5; tentatively, D is TRBD1 (6 bases). With 5 bases removed from V and 4 bases from J, the gap between germline ends came to 15 bases. The CDR3 has 15 residues. CDR3: CASSGAGAYNQPQHF. The CDR3 bases are TGTGCCAGCAGTGGGGCGGGGGCCTATAATCAGCCCCAGCATTTT.

Ten or more counts support this clonotype. This sequence joins TRBV19 and TRBJ2-3, with 11 positions matching TRBD2. Germline values: CDR1 LNHDA, CDR2 SQIVND (reference sequence). Trimming at V came to 5 bases and at J to 7 bases, leaving 2 bases not matched to a gene. The CDR3 sequence is 13 residues long. The CDR3 spells CASSVAGGNTQYF. CDR3 nucleotides: TGTGCCAGTAGTGTAGCGGGGGGGAATACGCAGTATTTT. The full variable domain, in which reference TRBV19 and TRBJ2-3 provide the parts outside the CDR3, is DGGITQSPKYLFRKEGQNVTLSCEQNLNHDAMYWYRQDPGQGLRLIYYSQIVNDFQKGDIAEGYSVSREKKESFPLTVTSAQKNPTAFYLCASSVAGGNTQYFGPGTRLTVL.

This clonotype was detected a few times. Since a much larger clone is just one base distant, this may be a read error. The chain is built from TRBV11-2 and TRBJ1-1; D gene uncertain. The CDR3 is made up of 14 amino acids. Germline V gives CDR1 SGHAT, CDR2 FQNNGV. The CDR3 here is CASSLDPWNTEALF. The CDR3 coding sequence is TGTGCCAGCAGCTTAGATCCCTGGAACACTGAAGCTCTCTTT. The variable domain in full, with the rest retrieved from reference TRBV11-2 and TRBJ1-1, is EAGVAQSPRYKIIEKRQSVAFWCNPISGHATLYWYQQILGQGPKLLIQFQNNGVVDDSQLPKDRFSAERLKGVDSTLKIQPAKLEDSAVYLCASSLDPWNTEALFGQGTRLTVV.

This clonotype came up many times. The chain links TRBV27 to TRBJ1-2, with 9 bases matching TRBD1. This CDR3 region has 14 residues. Germline lookup yields CDR1 MNHEY and CDR2 SMNVEV (reference sequence). V shed 2 bases, J shed 8 bases, and the junction held 6 bases outside the gene matches. CDR3 in DNA: TGTGCCAGCAGTTTACGGGGACAGGGTTACGGCTACACCTTC. It yields the protein CASSLRGQGYGYTF.

This clonotype appeared once. This chain connects TRBV7-2 to TRBJ1-1; D perhaps matches TRBD1 (6 bases). The CDR3 is 11 amino acids. Trimming removed 4 bases from V and 11 bases from J, with 11 bases in between. The V gene's germline CDR1 is SGHTA and CDR2 FQGNSA. The CDR3 region has the DNA TGTGCCAGCAGCTCGGGGGCTGCTGCTTTCTTT. This sequence encodes CASSSGAAAFF.

The sample holds many counts of this clonotype. This sequence joins TRBV20-1 and TRBJ1-2, with D possibly matching TRBD1 (6 bases). The CDR3 totals 14 residues. Germline V gene sequence: CDR1 DFQATT, CDR2 SNEGSKA (reference sequence). The ends were cut back, 0 bases at V and 3 bases at J, with 11 bases in the middle. This CDR3 reads CSARDGGGHYGYTF. The CDR3 nucleotides read TGCAGTGCTAGAGATGGGGGGGGGCACTATGGCTACACCTTC.

This clonotype came up many times. The chain uses TRBV2 and TRBJ2-5; 8 nucleotides match TRBD2. Germline-derived CDR1 and CDR2 are SNHLY and FYNNEI. The CDR3 loop spans 15 amino acids. J gave up 1 base and V 5 bases, and 6 bases lay outside the gene matches. CDR3 protein: CASSTTLAGQETQYF. CDR3 sequence (DNA): TGTGCCAGCAGTACTACGCTAGCGGGCCAAGAGACCCAGTACTTC.

This clonotype has at least ten counts. This rearrangement joins TRBV5-5 to TRBJ2-5; D not resolved. The CDR3 runs to 15 residues. Between the trimmed V and J ends, which lost 4 bases and 8 bases, there was a span of 21 bases. Per germline, CDR1 SGHKS and CDR2 YYEKEE (reference sequence). CDR3 nucleotides: TGTGCCAGCAGCGTAACAGTGCCGAGCTCGACAACCCAGTACTTC. Translation: CASSVTVPSSTTQYF.

The chain has TRBV12-3 or TRBV12-4 and TRBJ1-2, with TRBD1 identical over 10 bases. V lost 4 bases and J lost 3; bases outside the gene matches: 5. The CDR3 consists of 15 residues. The CDR3 DNA sequence: TGTGCCAGCAGTTCAGACAGGGGGCCCCACTATGGCTACACCTTC. This encodes CASSSDRGPHYGYTF.

This clonotype was counted ten times or more. V usage is TRBV27 and J usage is TRBJ1-2, with TRBD1 identical over 8 bases. Germline lookup yields CDR1 MNHEY and CDR2 SMNVEV (reference sequence). V shed 2 bases and J 4 bases; nucleotides not matched to a gene: 9. The CDR3 contains 16 residues. The CDR3 DNA sequence: TGTGCCAGCAGTTTAAGCCCCTATGACAGGGGCTATGGCTACACCTTC. This codes for CASSLSPYDRGYGYTF.

This clonotype was found once. The V gene is TRBV7-2, the J gene TRBJ2-2; TRBD2 might be the D (7 bases). Trimming shortened V by 7 bases and J by 6 bases, and 21 bases separated the two germline ends. In germline, CDR1 is SGHTA, CDR2 FQGNSA. This CDR3 has 16 residues. CDR3 nucleotides: TGTGCCAGCACCGCGGGGGAGGGGGGGGCCGCCGGGGAGCTGTTTTTT. Translated, it gives CASTAGEGGAAGELFF.

This chain joins TRBV7-2 and TRBJ2-1, with TRBD2 as a possible D gene (5 bases). The CDR3 is made up of 13 amino acids. In germline, CDR1 is SGHTA, CDR2 FQGNSA. Trimming shortened V by 1 base and J by 9 bases, and 10 bases separated the two germline ends. The CDR3 protein is CASSLVRAGEQFF. The CDR3 DNA is TGTGCCAGCAGCTTAGTGAGGGCTGGTGAGCAGTTCTTC. Full variable domain (remainder filled in from reference TRBV7-2 and TRBJ2-1): GAGVSQSPSNKVTEKGKDVELRCDPISGHTALYWYRQSLGQGLEFLIYFQGNSAPDKSGLPSDRFSAERTGGSVSTLTIQRTQQEDSAVYLCASSLVRAGEQFFGPGTRLTVL.

This clonotype occurred many times. This sequence joins TRBV28 and TRBJ2-7, with D uncertain. V was cut by 8 bases and J by 3 bases, with 14 bases left in between. Germline V gene lookup returns CDR1 MDHEN and CDR2 SYDVKM. This CDR3 has 13 amino acids. As DNA, the CDR3 is TGTGCCAGCCTGGACCTGGGCGTCTACGAGCAGTACTTC. Amino acids: CASLDLGVYEQYF. The whole variable domain, remainder taken from reference TRBV28 and TRBJ2-7, is DVKVTQSSRYLVKRTGEKVFLECVQDMDHENMFWYRQDPGLGLRLIYFSYDVKMKEKGDIPEGYSVSREKKERFSLILESASTNQTSMYLCASLDLGVYEQYFGPGTRLTVT.

This clonotype appeared a few times. The rearrangement links TRBV4-1 to TRBJ1-5; the D is unclear. The ends were cut back, 3 bases at V and 0 bases at J, with 12 bases in the middle. In germline, CDR1 is MGHRA, CDR2 YSYEKL. This CDR3 is built from 16 residues. Written as DNA, the CDR3 is TGCGCCAGCAGCCAGGAATCCGGATATAGCAATCAGCCCCAGCATTTT. This gives the protein CASSQESGYSNQPQHF.